The 26 T cell receptor beta chains given below trace back to one sample, sequenced in a study of siplizumab effects on memory and regulatory T cells (dated by TCRdb to the late 2010s). Library creation used the immunoSEQ multiplex PCR assay. What TCRdb holds here is the immuneACCESS table cut down to in-frame rearrangements. Part of the clones is not present; checked against another copy, under half of the missing clones reflect an unresolved V gene, and the others are unexplained. Counted in this sample were around 26,000 clones; 80% to 90% of them appeared once. The ten largest clones represent about 22% of the sample. Input material: memory CD4+ T cells sorted from blood. Taken with the paper, the label for cell subset or site translates to: unstimulated CD4+ memory T cells. The receptors come from a human donor in good health.

J is TRBJ2-2 and V is TRBV15, with TRBD2 identical over 8 bases. The germline V gene has CDR1 LNHNV and CDR2 YYDKDF (reference sequence). The CDR3 loop spans 15 amino acids. Unmatched junction bases numbered 6, after V lost 4 bases and J lost 5 bases. CDR3 coding DNA: TGTGCCACCAGCAAGTTCCAGCGGGAGACCGGGGAGCTGTTTTTT. This sequence encodes CATSKFQRETGELFF.

This sequence joins TRBV19 and TRBJ1-5, with D uncertain. The V gene's germline CDR1 is LNHDA and CDR2 SQIVND (reference sequence). CDR3 length equals 15 residues. V was pared by 9 bases and J by 2 bases, with 17 bases between. Written as DNA, the CDR3 is TGTGCCAGGACTCGGGAGGTCGGAGGCAATCAGCCCCAGCATTTT. Its protein is CARTREVGGNQPQHF.

This chain connects TRBV19 to TRBJ2-1; D is possibly TRBD2 (6 bases). The CDR3 extends over 15 amino acids. Germline V lookup: CDR1 LNHDA, CDR2 SQIVND (reference sequence). With 6 bases removed from V and 0 bases from J, the gap between germline ends came to 12 bases. The CDR3 bases are TGTGCCAGTAGCCGAACTAGCCTCTCCTACAATGAGCAGTTCTTC. Translation gives CASSRTSLSYNEQFF.

About this clone itself: A read error may account for a junction end that differs from germline. The chain is built from TRBV28 and TRBJ1-1; TRBD1 might be the D (5 bases). The length of the CDR3 is 13 residues. Germline CDR1 MDHEN, CDR2 SYDVKM. The CDR3 loop is CASSLFGTPEAFF. In nucleotides, the CDR3 is TGTGCCAGCAGTTTATTTGGGACCCCTGAGGCTTTCTTT.

The chain has TRBV6-4 and TRBJ1-1; maybe TRBD1 (5 bases). The CDR3 has 13 amino acids. Trimming removed 5 bases from V and 0 bases from J, with 7 bases in between. Germline CDR1 is MRHNA and CDR2 is SNTAGT. The CDR3 DNA reads as TGTGCCAGCAGTTCACAGGTGAACACTGAAGCTTTCTTT. Translated: CASSSQVNTEAFF.

The chain combines TRBV7-8 with TRBJ2-1; TRBD2 agrees at 8 bases. From germline, CDR1 is SGHVS and CDR2 FQNEAQ. This CDR3 has 14 residues. V dropped 6 bases and J dropped 5; count of bases not matched to a gene: 6. The CDR3: CASSQRETNNEQFF. In DNA, the CDR3 is TGTGCCAGCAGTCAGCGGGAGACAAACAATGAGCAGTTCTTC.

The chain links TRBV5-1 to TRBJ2-1; TRBD2 aligns across 7 bases. Trimming cost V 2 bases and J 0 bases; bases outside gene matches: 5. In germline, CDR1 is SGHRS, CDR2 YFSETQ. The CDR3 is 16 residues long. The CDR3 loop reads CASSFSGGSSYNEQFF. The CDR3 nucleotides read TGCGCCAGCAGCTTCTCGGGCGGGAGCTCCTACAATGAGCAGTTCTTC.

This clone has a handful of counts. V is TRBV7-9 and J is TRBJ2-1; D might be TRBD2 (6 bases). CDR1 and CDR2 from the germline V gene are SEHNR and FQNEAQ (reference sequence). V was cut by 6 bases and J by 6 bases, with 12 bases left in between. This CDR3 spans 13 amino acids. The chain's CDR3 is CASRMGGFNEQFF. Written as DNA, the CDR3 is TGTGCCAGCAGGATGGGAGGTTTCAATGAGCAGTTCTTC.

The rearrangement links TRBV9 to TRBJ1-3; D remains unclear. Germline values: CDR1 SGDLS, CDR2 YYNGEE. The CDR3 consists of 16 residues. Trimming removed 0 bases at V and 0 bases at J, with 10 bases between. The CDR3 DNA reads TGTGCCAGCAGCGTAGATCCGACTCGCTCTGGAAACACCATATATTTT. Translated: CASSVDPTRSGNTIYF.

The J gene is TRBJ2-3, the V gene TRBV6-4, with no clear D. V lost 10 bases and J 7 bases, leaving 12 bases between the germline ends. This CDR3 is 11 amino acids long. Germline V gene sequence: CDR1 MRHNA, CDR2 SNTAGT. CDR3 sequence (DNA): TGTGCCACCGGAACGAAAAATACGCAGTATTTT. It specifies CATGTKNTQYF.

V is TRBV6-5 and J is TRBJ1-4; D not resolved. The ends were cut back, 2 bases at V and 0 bases at J, with 7 bases in the middle. CDR3 size: 15 residues. The germline V gene encodes CDR1 MNHEY and CDR2 SVGAGI. The CDR3 sequence is CASSYHRPTNEKLFF. The CDR3 DNA is TGTGCCAGCAGTTACCATCGCCCAACTAATGAAAAACTGTTTTTT.

CDR3 in DNA: TGTGCCAGCAGCCGACAGGAAGGAGGTGAAAAACTGTTTTTT. Its translation: CASSRQEGGEKLFF. This chain connects TRBV7-2 to TRBJ1-4, with D possibly matching TRBD1 (6 bases). The CDR3 runs to 14 residues. The ends were cut back, 5 bases at V and 7 bases at J, with 14 bases in the middle. Germline assignment: CDR1 SGHTA and CDR2 FQGNSA.

The V gene is TRBV5-5, the J gene TRBJ2-1, with 9 positions matching TRBD2. Germline V lookup: CDR1 SGHKS, CDR2 YYEKEE (reference sequence). V dropped 0 bases and J dropped 7; count of bases not matched to a gene: 5. This CDR3 region has 15 residues. CDR3 in DNA: TGTGCCAGCAGCTTGGTAGCGGGAGTGTATAATGAGCAGTTCTTC. It encodes CASSLVAGVYNEQFF.

J is TRBJ1-1 and V is TRBV5-1; maybe TRBD1 (6 bases). Trimming removed 1 base from V and 5 bases from J, with 15 bases in between. Germline V gene lookup returns CDR1 SGHRS and CDR2 YFSETQ. This CDR3 spans 15 amino acids. The CDR3: CASSLSSQGGTEAFF. CDR3 DNA: TGCGCCAGCAGCTTGTCGTCACAGGGAGGTACTGAAGCTTTCTTT.

This chain links TRBV28 with TRBJ2-1; tentative D call: TRBD2 (6 bases). The germline V and J ends were trimmed by 3 bases and 4 bases, with 10 bases remaining between them. Germline CDR1 and CDR2: MDHEN and SYDVKM. The CDR3 has 14 residues. The CDR3, as DNA: TGTGCCAGCAGTTTTACGGGAGAGTACAATGAGCAGTTCTTC. It codes for CASSFTGEYNEQFF.

Here the CDR3 reads CASSEGSLATQNEQFF. DNA for the CDR3: TGTGCCAGCAGTGAAGGGTCATTAGCTACCCAAAATGAGCAGTTCTTC. The gene calls are TRBV2 and TRBJ2-1; no definite D call. V lost 1 base and J 7 bases, leaving 17 bases between the germline ends. Germline V gene sequence: CDR1 SNHLY, CDR2 FYNNEI. The CDR3 has 16 residues.

This chain connects TRBV6-1 to TRBJ1-2; TRBD1 agrees at 9 bases. V was pared by 2 bases and J by 5 bases, with 6 bases of the junction left unmatched. Germline V gene lookup returns CDR1 MNHNS and CDR2 SASEGT. CDR3 size: 15 residues. The CDR3 here is CASSERQGGPYGYTF. Here the CDR3 DNA reads TGTGCCAGCAGTGAAAGACAGGGGGGGCCATATGGCTACACCTTC.

The chain uses TRBV30 and TRBJ2-4, with D unclear. CDR1 is GTSNPN and CDR2 is SVGIG in the germline V gene (reference sequence). V was shortened by 2 bases and J by 5 bases, with 4 bases between the two germline ends. CDR3 length: 11 residues. CDR3 loop: CAWSRENIQYF. As DNA, the CDR3 is TGTGCCTGGAGTCGAGAAAACATTCAGTACTTC.

This chain links TRBV10-1 with TRBJ2-7; 9 positions agree with TRBD2. This CDR3 region has 13 residues. The ends lost 8 bases at V and 7 bases at J; junction bases unmatched: 9. From germline, CDR1 is WNHNN and CDR2 SYGVQD (reference sequence). The CDR3 sequence: CASGSSGKGEQYF. The CDR3 nucleotides are TGCGCCAGCGGATCTAGCGGGAAGGGGGAGCAGTACTTC.

J is TRBJ2-2 and V is TRBV7-2; possible D gene TRBD2, 6 bases. With 0 bases removed from V and 5 bases from J, the gap between germline ends came to 10 bases. This CDR3 has 15 residues. Germline V lookup: CDR1 SGHTA, CDR2 FQGNSA. The CDR3 DNA sequence: TGTGCCAGCAGCTTAGCGGCGGGGTCAACCGGGGAGCTGTTTTTT. Translation: CASSLAAGSTGELFF.

The V and J genes are TRBV15 and TRBJ2-7, with TRBD1 matching over 8 bases. The CDR3 has 16 residues. Germline values: CDR1 LNHNV, CDR2 YYDKDF (reference sequence). Unmatched junction bases numbered 11, after V lost 5 bases and J lost 2 bases. The CDR3 DNA follows: TGTGCCACCAGCGTGTACAAGACAGGGGCAGCCTACGAGCAGTACTTC. Translated: CATSVYKTGAAYEQYF.

This clone is categorized as medium-sized. The rearrangement uses TRBV7-2 and TRBJ1-2; D unclear. This CDR3 contains 14 residues. CDR1 is SGHTA, CDR2 FQGNSA, per germline. V was clipped by 4 bases and J by 0 bases, with 9 bases between them. This CDR3 is CASSSAGANYGYTF. CDR3 DNA: TGTGCCAGCAGCTCCGCGGGAGCTAACTATGGCTACACCTTC.

This chain uses TRBV5-1 with TRBJ2-5; D may be TRBD2 (5 bases). The CDR3 runs 16 residues. Trimming left V 0 bases short and J 1 base short, with 13 bases between. Germline V gene sequence: CDR1 SGHRS, CDR2 YFSETQ. CDR3 sequence (DNA): TGCGCCAGCAGCTTGGCCTTCGACTACCTCCAAGAGACCCAGTACTTC. Its protein product is CASSLAFDYLQETQYF.

The DNA for the CDR3 is TGTGCCAGCAGCGTAGCTACGAAGGACAGTTTCTATGGCTACACCTTC. It translates to CASSVATKDSFYGYTF. The chain has TRBV9 and TRBJ1-2, with D possibly being TRBD1 (6 bases). CDR1 SGDLS and CDR2 YYNGEE come from the germline V gene. This CDR3 comprises 16 residues. Between the trimmed V and J ends, which lost 0 bases and 4 bases, there was a span of 16 bases.

The CDR3 protein is CASSLVRGASNQPQHF. CDR3 DNA sequence: TGTGCCAGCAGTTTAGTCAGGGGGGCGAGCAATCAGCCCCAGCATTTT. V usage is TRBV28 and J usage is TRBJ1-5; 7 bases map to TRBD1. Germline CDR1 is MDHEN and CDR2 is SYDVKM. V was pared by 2 bases and J by 1 base, with 5 bases of the junction left unmatched. This CDR3 contains 16 residues.

The V and J genes are TRBV19 and TRBJ2-7, with 9 bases matching TRBD2. Per the germline V gene, CDR1 is LNHDA and CDR2 is SQIVND (reference sequence). V was clipped by 6 bases and J by 2 bases; unmatched bases: 14. This CDR3 region has 17 residues. The CDR3: CASRERQSGRSAYEQYF. The CDR3 nucleotides are TGTGCCAGTAGGGAGAGGCAAAGCGGGAGGAGCGCCTACGAGCAGTACTTC.